This entry lists 2 T cell receptor beta chains sequenced from one sample in a study of blood T cell repertoires in COVID-19 (dated by TCRdb to about 2020). Libraries came from the immunoSEQ multiplex PCR assay. Sourced from immuneACCESS, this table was stored by TCRdb with only in-frame sequences that have V and J called. A share of the clones is absent; for the studies checked, an unresolved V gene accounts for under half, and the remainder has no known explanation. This sample gives roughly 43,000 clones in total; roughly 86% of them show up just once. The ten most abundant clones make up over 15% of the sample. Sequencing was carried out using peripheral blood. These receptors originate from a man between 60 and 75 years old with active COVID-19.

The CDR3 DNA reads as TGCGCCAGCGGCCCCGACAGGACAGATACGCAGTATTTT. Its translation: CASGPDRTDTQYF. The chain recombines TRBV10-1 with TRBJ2-3, with D possibly TRBD1 on 6 matching bases. The CDR3 is 13 amino acids. V was cut by 8 bases and J by 3 bases, with 12 bases left in between. Germline V gene data show CDR1 as WNHNN and CDR2 as SYGVQD (reference sequence).

This sequence joins TRBV10-3 and TRBJ1-2, with 12 bases aligning to TRBD1. The V gene end was trimmed by 7 bases and the J gene end by 7 bases; junction bases not matched to a gene: 10. CDR1 is ENHRY and CDR2 is SYGVKD in the germline V gene. The CDR3 runs to 15 residues. CDR3 protein: CAITEPGQGAGGYTF. DNA for the CDR3: TGTGCCATCACCGAGCCGGGACAGGGGGCCGGTGGCTACACCTTC.